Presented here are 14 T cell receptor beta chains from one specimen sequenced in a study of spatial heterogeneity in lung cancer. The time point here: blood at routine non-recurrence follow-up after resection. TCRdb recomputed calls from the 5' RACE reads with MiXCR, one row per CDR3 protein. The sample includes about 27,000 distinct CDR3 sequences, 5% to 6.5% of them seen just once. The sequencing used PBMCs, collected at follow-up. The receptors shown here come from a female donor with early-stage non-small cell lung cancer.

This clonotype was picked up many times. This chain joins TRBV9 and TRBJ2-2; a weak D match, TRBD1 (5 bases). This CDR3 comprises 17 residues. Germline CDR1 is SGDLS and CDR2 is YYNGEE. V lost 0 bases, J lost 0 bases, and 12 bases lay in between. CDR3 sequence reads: CASSVAGHTANTGELFF. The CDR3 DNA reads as TGTGCCAGCAGCGTAGCAGGACACACCGCGAACACCGGGGAGCTGTTTTTT.

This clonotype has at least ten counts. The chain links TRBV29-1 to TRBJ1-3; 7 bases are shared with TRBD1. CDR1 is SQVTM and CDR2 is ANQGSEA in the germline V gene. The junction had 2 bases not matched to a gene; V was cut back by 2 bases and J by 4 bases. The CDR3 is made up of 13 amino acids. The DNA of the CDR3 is TGCAGCGTTGAACAGGGGGACGGAAACACCATATATTTT. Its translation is CSVEQGDGNTIYF.

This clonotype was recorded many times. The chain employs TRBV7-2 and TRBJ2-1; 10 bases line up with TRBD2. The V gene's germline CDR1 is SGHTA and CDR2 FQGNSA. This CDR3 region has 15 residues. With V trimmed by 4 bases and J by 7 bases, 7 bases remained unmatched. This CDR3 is CASSSAGGMLNEQFF. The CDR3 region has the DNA TGTGCCAGCAGCTCAGCGGGGGGGATGTTAAATGAGCAGTTCTTC.

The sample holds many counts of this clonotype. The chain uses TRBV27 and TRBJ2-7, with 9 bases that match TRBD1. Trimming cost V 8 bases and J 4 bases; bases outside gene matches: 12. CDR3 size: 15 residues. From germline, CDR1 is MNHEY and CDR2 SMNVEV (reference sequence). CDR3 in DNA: TGTGCCAGCCGTCGACCTGGGACAGGGTCTTACGAGCAGTACTTC. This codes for CASRRPGTGSYEQYF.

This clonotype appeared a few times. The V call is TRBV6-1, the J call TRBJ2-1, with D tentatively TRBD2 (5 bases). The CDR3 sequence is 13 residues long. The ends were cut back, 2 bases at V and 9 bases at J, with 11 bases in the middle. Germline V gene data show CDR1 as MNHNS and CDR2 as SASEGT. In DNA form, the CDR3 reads TGTGCCAGCAGTGAACGGGATGGCGGTGAGCAGTTCTTC. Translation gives CASSERDGGEQFF.

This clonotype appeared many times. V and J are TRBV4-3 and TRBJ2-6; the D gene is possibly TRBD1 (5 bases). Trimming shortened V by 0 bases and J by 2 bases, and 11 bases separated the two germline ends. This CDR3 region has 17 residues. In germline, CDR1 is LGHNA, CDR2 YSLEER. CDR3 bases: TGCGCCAGCAGCCAAGATCGGGCAGGGACTGGGGCCAACGTCCTGACTTTC. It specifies CASSQDRAGTGANVLTF.

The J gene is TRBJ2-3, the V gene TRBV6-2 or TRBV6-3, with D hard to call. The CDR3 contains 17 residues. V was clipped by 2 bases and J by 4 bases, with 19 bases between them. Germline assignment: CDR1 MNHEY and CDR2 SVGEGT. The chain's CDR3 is CASSYAWWTRQADTQYF. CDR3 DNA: TGTGCCAGCAGTTACGCCTGGTGGACCCGTCAGGCAGATACGCAGTATTTT.

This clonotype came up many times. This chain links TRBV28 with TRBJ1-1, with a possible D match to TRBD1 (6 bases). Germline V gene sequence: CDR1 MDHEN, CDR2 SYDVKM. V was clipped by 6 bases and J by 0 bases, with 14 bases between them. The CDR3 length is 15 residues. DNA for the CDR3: TGTGCCAGCAGACTCCATGACAGGTTGAACACTGAAGCTTTCTTT. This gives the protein CASRLHDRLNTEAFF.

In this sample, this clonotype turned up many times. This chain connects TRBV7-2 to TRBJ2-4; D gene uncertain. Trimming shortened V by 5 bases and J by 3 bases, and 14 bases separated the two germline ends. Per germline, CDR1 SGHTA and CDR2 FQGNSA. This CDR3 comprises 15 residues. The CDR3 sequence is CASSPYDLGKNIQYF. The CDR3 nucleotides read TGTGCCAGCAGCCCTTATGATTTAGGCAAAAACATTCAGTACTTC.

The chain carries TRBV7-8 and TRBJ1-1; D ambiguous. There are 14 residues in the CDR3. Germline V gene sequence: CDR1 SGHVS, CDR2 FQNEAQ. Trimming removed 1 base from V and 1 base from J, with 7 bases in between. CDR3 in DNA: TGTGCCAGCAGCTTAGTGCCAGGGAACACTGAAGCTTTCTTT. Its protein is CASSLVPGNTEAFF.

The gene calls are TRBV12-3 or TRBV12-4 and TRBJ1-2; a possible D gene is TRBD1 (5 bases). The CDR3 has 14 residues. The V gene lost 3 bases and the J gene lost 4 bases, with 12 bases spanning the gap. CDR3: CASSFKAGTYGYTF. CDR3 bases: TGTGCCAGCAGTTTTAAGGCGGGGACCTATGGCTACACCTTC.

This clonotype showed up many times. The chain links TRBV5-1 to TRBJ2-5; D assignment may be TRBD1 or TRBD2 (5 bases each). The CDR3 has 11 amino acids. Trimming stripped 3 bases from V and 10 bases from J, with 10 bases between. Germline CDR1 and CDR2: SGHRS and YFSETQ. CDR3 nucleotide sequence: TGCGCCAGCAGCTACGGGGCTTTCCAGTACTTC. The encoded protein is CASSYGAFQYF.

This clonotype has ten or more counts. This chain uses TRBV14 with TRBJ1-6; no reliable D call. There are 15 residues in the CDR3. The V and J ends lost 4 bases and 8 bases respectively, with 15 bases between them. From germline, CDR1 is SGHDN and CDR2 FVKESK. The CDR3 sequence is CASSPEMGSDSPLHF. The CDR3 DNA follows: TGTGCCAGCAGCCCGGAGATGGGGTCAGATTCACCCCTCCACTTT. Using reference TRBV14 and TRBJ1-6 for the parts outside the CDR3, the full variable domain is EAGVTQFPSHSVIEKGQTVTLRCDPISGHDNLYWYRRVMGKEIKFLLHFVKESKQDESGMPNNRFLAERTGGTYSTLKVQPAELEDSGVYFCASSPEMGSDSPLHFGNGTRLTVT.

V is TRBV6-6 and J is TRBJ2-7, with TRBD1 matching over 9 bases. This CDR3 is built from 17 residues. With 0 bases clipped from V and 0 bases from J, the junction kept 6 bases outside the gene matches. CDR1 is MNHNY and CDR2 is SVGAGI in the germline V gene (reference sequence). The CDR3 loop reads CASSYSGKQGASYEQYF. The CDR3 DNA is TGTGCCAGCAGTTACTCGGGGAAACAGGGGGCCTCCTACGAGCAGTACTTC.